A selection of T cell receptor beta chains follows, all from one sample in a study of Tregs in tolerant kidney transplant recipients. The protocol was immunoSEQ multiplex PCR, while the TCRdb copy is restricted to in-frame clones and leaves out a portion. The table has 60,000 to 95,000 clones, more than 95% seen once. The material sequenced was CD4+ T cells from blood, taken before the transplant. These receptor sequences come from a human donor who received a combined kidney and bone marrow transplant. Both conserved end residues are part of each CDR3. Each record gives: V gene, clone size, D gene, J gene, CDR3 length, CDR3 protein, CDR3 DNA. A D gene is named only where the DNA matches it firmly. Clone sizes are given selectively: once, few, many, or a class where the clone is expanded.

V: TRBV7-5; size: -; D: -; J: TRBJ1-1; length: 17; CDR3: CVRSLTCTTRETPEAFF; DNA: TGTGTCAGAAGCTTAACCTGCACCACACGGGAAACCCCTGAAGCTTTCTTT
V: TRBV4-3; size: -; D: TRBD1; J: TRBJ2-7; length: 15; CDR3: CASSQDRGQGYEQYF; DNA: TGCGCCAGCAGCCAAGATCGGGGACAGGGTTACGAGCAGTACTTC
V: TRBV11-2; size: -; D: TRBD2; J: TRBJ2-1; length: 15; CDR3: CASSFFGREYNEQFF; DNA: TGTGCCAGCAGCTTCTTCGGGAGGGAATACAATGAGCAGTTCTTC
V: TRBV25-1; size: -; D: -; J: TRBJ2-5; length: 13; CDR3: CASRSGYQETQYF; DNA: TGTGCCAGCAGGAGCGGGTACCAAGAGACCCAGTACTTC
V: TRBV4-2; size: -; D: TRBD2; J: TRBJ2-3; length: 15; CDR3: CASSRLAGGPDTQYF; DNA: TGTGCCAGCAGCCGACTAGCGGGGGGGCCCGATACGCAGTATTTT
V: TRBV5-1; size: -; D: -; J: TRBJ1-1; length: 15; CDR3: CASAGRPSLNTEAFF; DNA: TGCGCCAGCGCGGGTCGGCCATCGCTGAACACTGAAGCTTTCTTT
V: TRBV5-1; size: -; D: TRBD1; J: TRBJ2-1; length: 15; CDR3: CASSPGDRGWNEQFF; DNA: TGCGCCAGCAGTCCCGGGGACAGGGGTTGGAATGAGCAGTTCTTC
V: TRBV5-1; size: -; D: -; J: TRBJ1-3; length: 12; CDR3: CASSLSGNTIYF; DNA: TGCGCCAGCAGCCTGAGTGGAAACACCATATATTTT
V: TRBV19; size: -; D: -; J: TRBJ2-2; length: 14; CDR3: CASISRVNTGELFF; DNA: TGTGCCAGTATAAGCCGTGTTAACACCGGGGAGCTGTTTTTT
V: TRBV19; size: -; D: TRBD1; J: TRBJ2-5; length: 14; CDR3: CASSSTGGHETQYF; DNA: TGTGCCAGTAGTAGTACAGGGGGCCATGAGACCCAGTACTTC
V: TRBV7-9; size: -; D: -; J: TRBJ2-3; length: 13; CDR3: CASSPTTQYTQYF; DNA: TGTGCCAGCAGCCCGACTACTCAATATACGCAGTATTTT
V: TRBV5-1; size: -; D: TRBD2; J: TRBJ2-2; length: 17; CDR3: CASSLKAGGTNTGELFF; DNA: TGCGCCAGCAGCTTGAAGGCGGGAGGAACGAACACCGGGGAGCTGTTTTTT
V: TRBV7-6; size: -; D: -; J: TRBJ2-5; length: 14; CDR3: CASSLAGDLKTQYF; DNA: TGTGCCAGCAGCTTAGCGGGGGACTTGAAGACCCAGTACTTC
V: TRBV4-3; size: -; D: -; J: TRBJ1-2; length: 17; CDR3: CASSQDQRPRRNYGYTF; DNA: TGCGCCAGCAGCCAAGATCAGCGCCCCCGGAGGAATTATGGCTACACCTTC
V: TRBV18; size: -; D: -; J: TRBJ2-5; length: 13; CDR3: CASSPEGQETQYF; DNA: TGTGCCAGCTCACCGGAGGGGCAAGAGACCCAGTACTTC
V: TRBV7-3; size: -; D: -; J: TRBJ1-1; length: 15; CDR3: CASSWSGGRDTEAFF; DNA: TGTGCCAGCAGCTGGAGCGGGGGCAGGGACACTGAAGCTTTCTTT
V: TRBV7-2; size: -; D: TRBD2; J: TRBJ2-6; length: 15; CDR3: CASSLRGGEANVLTF; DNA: TGTGCCAGCAGCTTACGGGGGGGTGAGGCCAACGTCCTGACTTTC
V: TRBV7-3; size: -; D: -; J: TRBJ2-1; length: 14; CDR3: CASSKGAGPNEQFF; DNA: TGTGCCAGCAGCAAGGGGGCGGGGCCCAATGAGCAGTTCTTC
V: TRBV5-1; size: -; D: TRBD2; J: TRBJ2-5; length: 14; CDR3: CASSRGTSEETQYF; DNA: TGCGCCAGCAGTAGAGGGACTAGCGAAGAGACCCAGTACTTC
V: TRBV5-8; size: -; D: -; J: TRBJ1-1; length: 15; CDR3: CASSLVTGMNTEAFF; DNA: TGTGCCAGCAGCTTGGTTACAGGAATGAACACTGAAGCTTTCTTT
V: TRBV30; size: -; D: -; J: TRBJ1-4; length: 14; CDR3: CAWSVGGFNEKLFF; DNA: TGTGCCTGGAGTGTAGGAGGGTTTAATGAAAAACTGTTTTTT
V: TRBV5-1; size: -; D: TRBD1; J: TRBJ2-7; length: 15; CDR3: CASSPRTGGTYEQYF; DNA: TGCGCCAGCAGCCCACGGACAGGTGGTACCTACGAGCAGTACTTC
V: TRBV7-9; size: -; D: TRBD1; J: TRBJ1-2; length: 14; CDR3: CASTDRGSDYGYTF; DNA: TGTGCCAGCACCGACAGGGGTAGCGACTATGGCTACACCTTC
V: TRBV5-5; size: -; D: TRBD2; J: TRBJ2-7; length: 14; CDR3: CASSPGGGNYEQYF; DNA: TGTGCCAGCAGCCCGGGAGGTGGAAACTACGAGCAGTACTTC
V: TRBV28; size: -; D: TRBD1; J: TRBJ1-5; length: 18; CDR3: CASSSRDRGPNSNQPQHF; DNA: TGTGCCAGCAGCTCACGGGACAGGGGTCCAAATAGCAATCAGCCCCAGCATTTT
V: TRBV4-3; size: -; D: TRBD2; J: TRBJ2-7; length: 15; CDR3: CASSQLAGGTYEQYF; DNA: TGCGCCAGCAGCCAACTAGCGGGGGGGACCTACGAGCAGTACTTC
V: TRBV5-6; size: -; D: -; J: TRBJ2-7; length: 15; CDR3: CASSSSPEGRYEQYF; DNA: TGTGCCAGCAGCTCAAGCCCTGAAGGGAGATACGAGCAGTACTTC
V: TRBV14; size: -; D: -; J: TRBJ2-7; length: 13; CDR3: CASSQNQGYEQYF; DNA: TGTGCCAGCAGCCAGAATCAGGGATACGAGCAGTACTTC
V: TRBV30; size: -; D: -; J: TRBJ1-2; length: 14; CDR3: CAWSPDIGNYGYTF; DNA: TGTGCCTGGAGTCCCGACATTGGGAACTATGGCTACACCTTC
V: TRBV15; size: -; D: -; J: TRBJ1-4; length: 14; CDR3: CATSRDLTVEKLFF; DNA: TGTGCCACCAGCAGAGATCTTACGGTTGAAAAACTGTTTTTT
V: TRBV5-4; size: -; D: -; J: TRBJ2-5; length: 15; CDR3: CASSLGLGAQETQYF; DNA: TGTGCCAGCAGCTTGGGGCTAGGGGCTCAAGAGACCCAGTACTTC
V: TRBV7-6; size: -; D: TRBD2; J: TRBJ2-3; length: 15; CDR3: CASSRRAGGTDTQYF; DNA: TGTGCCAGCAGCCGAAGAGCGGGAGGAACAGATACGCAGTATTTT
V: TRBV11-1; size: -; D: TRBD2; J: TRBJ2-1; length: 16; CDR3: CASSPWASGRGNEQFF; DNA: TGTGCCAGCAGCCCCTGGGCTAGCGGGAGGGGGAATGAGCAGTTCTTC
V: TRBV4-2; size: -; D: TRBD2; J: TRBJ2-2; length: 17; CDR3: CASSRSGSGVNTGELFF; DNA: TGTGCCAGCAGCCGTTCAGGTAGCGGGGTGAACACCGGGGAGCTGTTTTTT
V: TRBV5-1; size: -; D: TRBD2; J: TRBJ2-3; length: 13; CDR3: CASSLVPAGDVYF; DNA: TGCGCCAGCAGCTTGGTACCAGCGGGAGATGTGTATTTT
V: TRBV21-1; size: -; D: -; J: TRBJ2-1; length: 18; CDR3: CASSKSRGRKGAGNEQFF; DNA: TGTGCCAGCAGCAAATCCCGGGGCCGTAAGGGGGCTGGCAATGAGCAGTTCTTC
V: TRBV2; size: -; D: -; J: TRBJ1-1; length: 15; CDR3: CASSELGRANTEAFF; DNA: TGTGCCAGCAGTGAATTGGGCAGGGCGAACACTGAAGCTTTCTTT
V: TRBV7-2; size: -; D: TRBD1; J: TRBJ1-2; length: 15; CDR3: CASSYRDRGGYGYTF; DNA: TGTGCCAGCAGCTACCGGGACAGGGGTGGCTATGGCTACACCTTC
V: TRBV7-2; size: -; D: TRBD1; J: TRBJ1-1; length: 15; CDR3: CASSPRTGFGTEAFF; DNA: TGTGCCAGCAGCCCACGGACAGGGTTCGGCACTGAAGCTTTCTTT
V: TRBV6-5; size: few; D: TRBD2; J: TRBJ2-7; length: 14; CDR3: CASCLAGASYEQYF; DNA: TGTGCCAGCTGCCTAGCGGGGGCCTCCTACGAGCAGTACTTC
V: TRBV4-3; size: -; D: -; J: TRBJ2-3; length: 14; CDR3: CASSQDTSTDTQYF; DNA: TGCGCCAGCAGCCAAGATACTAGCACAGATACGCAGTATTTT
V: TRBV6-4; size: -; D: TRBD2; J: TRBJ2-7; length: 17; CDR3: CASIWALRLADSYEQYF; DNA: TGTGCCAGCATTTGGGCCTTGAGACTAGCGGACTCCTACGAGCAGTACTTC
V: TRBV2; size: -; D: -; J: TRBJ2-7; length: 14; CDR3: CASSEYPGGGEQYF; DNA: TGTGCCAGCAGTGAATATCCAGGCGGAGGCGAGCAGTACTTC
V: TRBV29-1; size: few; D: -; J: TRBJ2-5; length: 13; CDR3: CSVEDRGQETQYF; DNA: TGCAGCGTTGAAGATAGGGGGCAAGAGACCCAGTACTTC
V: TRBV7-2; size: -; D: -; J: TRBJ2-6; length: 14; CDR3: CASSPSSGANVLTF; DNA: TGTGCCAGCAGCCCGTCCTCTGGGGCCAACGTCCTGACTTTC
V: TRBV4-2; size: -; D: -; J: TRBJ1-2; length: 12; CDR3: CASSQAYYGYTF; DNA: TGTGCCAGCAGCCAAGCCTACTATGGCTACACCTTC
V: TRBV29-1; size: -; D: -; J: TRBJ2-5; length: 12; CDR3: CSSSLAQETQYF; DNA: TGCAGCTCGAGTCTAGCCCAAGAGACCCAGTACTTC
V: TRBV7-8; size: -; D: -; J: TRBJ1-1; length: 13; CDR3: CASSYRGGTEAFF; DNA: TGTGCCAGCAGCTACAGAGGGGGCACTGAAGCTTTCTTT
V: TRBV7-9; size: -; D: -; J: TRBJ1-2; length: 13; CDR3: CASSFLTGNGYTF; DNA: TGTGCCAGCAGCTTCCTTACAGGGAATGGCTACACCTTC
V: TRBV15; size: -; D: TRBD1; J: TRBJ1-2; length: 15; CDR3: CATSALGQGDYGYTF; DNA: TGTGCCACCAGCGCCCTAGGACAGGGTGACTATGGCTACACCTTC
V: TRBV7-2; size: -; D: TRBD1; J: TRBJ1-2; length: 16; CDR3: CASSYGQGRNVYGYTF; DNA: TGTGCCAGCAGCTATGGACAGGGCCGGAACGTCTATGGCTACACCTTC
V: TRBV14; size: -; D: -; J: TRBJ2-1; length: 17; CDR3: CASSQGEGVASYNEQFF; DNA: TGTGCCAGCAGCCAAGGGGAAGGGGTTGCCTCCTACAATGAGCAGTTCTTC
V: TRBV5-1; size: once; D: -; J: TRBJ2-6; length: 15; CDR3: CASSLVRVGANVLTF; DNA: TGCGCCAGCAGCTTGGTCAGGGTCGGGGCCAACGTCCTGACTTTC